The clone carrying this T cell receptor beta chain was counted a few times. Trimming removed 8 bases from V and 5 bases from J; junction bases left unmatched: 9. This CDR3 contains 15 residues. Per germline, CDR1 MNHNS and CDR2 SASEGT. PCR amplification relied on 60 Vbeta primers (plus 13 Jbeta primers). Repertoires were generated with immunoSEQ multiplex PCR, while TCRdb's copy carries only in-frame clones and drops some. This table holds approximately 170,000 clones, about 64% found once. This sample stems from a study of cytomegalovirus exposure and HLA in healthy donors. Whole-study context: The Caucasian-associated ancestry cluster contained about 80% of the roughly 370 genotyped donors.

The chain couples TRBV6-1 to TRBJ2-2; 9 bases are a match to TRBD1. The source of this sequence is a man aged 50 to 60 in good health and CMV-seronegative. Source material: PBMCs. CDR3: CASQLRQGGTGELFF. In DNA form, the CDR3 reads TGTGCCAGCCAACTCCGACAGGGGGGAACCGGGGAGCTGTTTTTT.